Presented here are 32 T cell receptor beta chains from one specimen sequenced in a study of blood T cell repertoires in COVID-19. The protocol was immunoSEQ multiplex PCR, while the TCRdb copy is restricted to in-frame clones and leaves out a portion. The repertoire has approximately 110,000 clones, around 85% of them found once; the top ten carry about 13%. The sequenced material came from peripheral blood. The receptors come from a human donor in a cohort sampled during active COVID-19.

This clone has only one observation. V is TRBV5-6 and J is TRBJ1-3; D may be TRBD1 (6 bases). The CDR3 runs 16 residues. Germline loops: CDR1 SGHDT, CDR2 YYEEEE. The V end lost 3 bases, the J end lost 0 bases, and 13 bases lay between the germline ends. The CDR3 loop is CASSSAGAGSGNTIYF. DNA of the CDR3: TGTGCCAGCAGCTCGGCGGGGGCAGGCTCTGGAAACACCATATATTTT.

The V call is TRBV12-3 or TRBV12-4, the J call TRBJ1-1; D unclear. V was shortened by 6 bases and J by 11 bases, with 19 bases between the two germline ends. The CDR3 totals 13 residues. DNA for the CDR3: TGTGCCAGCAGCACCTCATCGGGTGGTGTGGCTTTCTTT. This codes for CASSTSSGGVAFF.

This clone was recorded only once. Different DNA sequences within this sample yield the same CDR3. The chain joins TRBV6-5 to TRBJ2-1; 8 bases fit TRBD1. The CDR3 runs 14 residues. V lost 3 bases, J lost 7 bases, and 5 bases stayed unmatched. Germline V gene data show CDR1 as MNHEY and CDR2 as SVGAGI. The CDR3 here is CASSYRTGSNEQFF. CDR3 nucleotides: TGTGCCAGCAGTTATCGGACAGGGAGTAATGAGCAGTTCTTC.

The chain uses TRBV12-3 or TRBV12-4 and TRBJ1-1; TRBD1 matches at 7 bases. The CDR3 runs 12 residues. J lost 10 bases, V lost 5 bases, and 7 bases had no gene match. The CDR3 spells CASSPSDRVAFF. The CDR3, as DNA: TGTGCCAGCAGTCCCTCTGACAGGGTAGCTTTCTTT.

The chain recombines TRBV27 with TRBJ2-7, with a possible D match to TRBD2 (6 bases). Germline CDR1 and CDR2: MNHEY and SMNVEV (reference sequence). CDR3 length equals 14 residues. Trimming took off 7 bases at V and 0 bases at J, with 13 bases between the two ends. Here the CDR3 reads CASKGTPSSYEQYF. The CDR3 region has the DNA TGTGCCAGCAAAGGGACTCCTAGCTCCTACGAGCAGTACTTC.

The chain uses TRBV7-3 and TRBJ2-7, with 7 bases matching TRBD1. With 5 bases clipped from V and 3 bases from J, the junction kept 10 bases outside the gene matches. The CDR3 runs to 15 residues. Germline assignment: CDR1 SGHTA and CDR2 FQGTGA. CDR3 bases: TGTGCCAGCAGCACCCAAACAGGGGCCGACTACGAGCAGTACTTC. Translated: CASSTQTGADYEQYF.

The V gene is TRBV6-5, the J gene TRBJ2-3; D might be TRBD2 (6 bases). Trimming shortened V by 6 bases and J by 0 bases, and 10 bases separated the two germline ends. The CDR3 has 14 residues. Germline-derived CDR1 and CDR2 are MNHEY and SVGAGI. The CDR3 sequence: CASSVGGSTDTQYF. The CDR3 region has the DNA TGTGCCAGCAGCGTCGGGGGTAGCACAGATACGCAGTATTTT.

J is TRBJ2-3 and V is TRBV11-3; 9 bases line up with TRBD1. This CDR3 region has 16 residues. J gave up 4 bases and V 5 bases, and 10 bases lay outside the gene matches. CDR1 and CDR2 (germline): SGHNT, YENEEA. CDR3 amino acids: CASSPGQGTSADTQYF. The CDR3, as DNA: TGTGCCAGCAGCCCAGGACAGGGGACGAGCGCAGATACGCAGTATTTT.

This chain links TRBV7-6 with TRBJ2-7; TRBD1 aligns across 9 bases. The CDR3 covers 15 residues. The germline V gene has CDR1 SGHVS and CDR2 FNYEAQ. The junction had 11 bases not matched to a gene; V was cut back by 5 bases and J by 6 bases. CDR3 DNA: TGTGCCAGCAGCCGGACAGGGGTTCCCTTCGGCGAGCAGTACTTC. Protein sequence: CASSRTGVPFGEQYF.

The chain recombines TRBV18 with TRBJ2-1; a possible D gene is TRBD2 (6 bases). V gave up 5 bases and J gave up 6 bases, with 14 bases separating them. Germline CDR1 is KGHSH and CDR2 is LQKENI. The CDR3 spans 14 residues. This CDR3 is CASSTTVGGNEQFF. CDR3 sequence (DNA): TGTGCCAGCTCAACCACTGTGGGGGGCAATGAGCAGTTCTTC.

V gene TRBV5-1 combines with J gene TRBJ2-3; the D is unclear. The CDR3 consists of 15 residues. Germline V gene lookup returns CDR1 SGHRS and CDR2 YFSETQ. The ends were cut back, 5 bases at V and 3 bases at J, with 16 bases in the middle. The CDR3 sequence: CASSFDNTRTDTQYF. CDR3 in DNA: TGCGCCAGCAGTTTCGACAACACACGGACAGATACGCAGTATTTT.

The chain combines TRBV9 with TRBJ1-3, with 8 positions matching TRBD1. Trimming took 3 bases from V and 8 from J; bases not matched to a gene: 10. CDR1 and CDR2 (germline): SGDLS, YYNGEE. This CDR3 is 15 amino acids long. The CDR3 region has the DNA TGTGCCAGCAGCGGCTGGACAGGGTTGGAGGACACCATATATTTT. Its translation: CASSGWTGLEDTIYF.

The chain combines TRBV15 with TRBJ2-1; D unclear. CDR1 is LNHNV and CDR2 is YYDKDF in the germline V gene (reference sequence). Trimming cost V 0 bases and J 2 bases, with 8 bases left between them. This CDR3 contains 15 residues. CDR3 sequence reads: CATSRDLRPYNEQFF. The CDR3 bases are TGTGCCACCAGCAGAGATCTCAGGCCCTACAATGAGCAGTTCTTC. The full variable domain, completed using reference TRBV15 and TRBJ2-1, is DAMVIQNPRYQVTQFGKPVTLSCSQTLNHNVMYWYQQKSSQAPKLLFHYYDKDFNNEADTPDNFQSRRPNTSFCFLDIRSPGLGDTAMYLCATSRDLRPYNEQFFGPGTRLTVL.

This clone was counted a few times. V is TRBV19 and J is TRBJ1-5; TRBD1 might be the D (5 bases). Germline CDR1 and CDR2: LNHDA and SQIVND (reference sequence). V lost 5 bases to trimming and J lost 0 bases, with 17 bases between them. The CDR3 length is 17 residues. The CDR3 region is CASSPSRGGNSNQPQHF. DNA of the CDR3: TGTGCCAGTAGTCCTTCCCGCGGGGGGAATAGCAATCAGCCCCAGCATTTT.

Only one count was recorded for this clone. CDR3 amino acids: CASSLRGGANSYEQYF. The CDR3 bases are TGCGCCAGCAGCTTGCGAGGGGGGGCGAACTCCTACGAGCAGTACTTC. The chain carries TRBV5-1 and TRBJ2-7; D might be TRBD2 (7 bases). CDR3 length: 16 residues. CDR1 and CDR2 (germline): SGHRS, YFSETQ. V lost 1 base and J 0 bases, leaving 14 bases between the germline ends.

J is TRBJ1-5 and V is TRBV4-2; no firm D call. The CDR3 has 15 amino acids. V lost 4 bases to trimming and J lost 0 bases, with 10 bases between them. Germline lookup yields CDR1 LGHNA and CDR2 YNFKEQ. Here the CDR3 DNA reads TGTGCCAGCAGCCCTACACACTATAGCAATCAGCCCCAGCATTTT. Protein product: CASSPTHYSNQPQHF.

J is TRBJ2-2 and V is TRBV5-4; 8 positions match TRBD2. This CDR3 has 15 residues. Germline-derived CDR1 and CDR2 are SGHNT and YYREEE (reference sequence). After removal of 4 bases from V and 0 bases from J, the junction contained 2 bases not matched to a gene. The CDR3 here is CASSPGLANTGELFF. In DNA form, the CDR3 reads TGTGCCAGCAGCCCGGGACTAGCGAACACCGGGGAGCTGTTTTTT.

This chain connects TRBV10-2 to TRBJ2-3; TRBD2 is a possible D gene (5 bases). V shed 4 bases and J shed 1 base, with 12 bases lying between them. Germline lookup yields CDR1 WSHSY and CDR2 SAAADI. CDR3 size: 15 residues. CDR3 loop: CASSVREAGTDTQYF. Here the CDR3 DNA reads TGCGCCAGCAGTGTCCGGGAAGCTGGCACAGATACGCAGTATTTT.

The CDR3 loop reads CASSSTGAIPNQPQHF. The CDR3 DNA is TGTGCCAGTAGTAGTACAGGGGCCATACCCAATCAGCCCCAGCATTTT. V is TRBV19 and J is TRBJ1-5; 7 bases agree with TRBD1. Per the germline V gene, CDR1 is LNHDA and CDR2 is SQIVND (reference sequence). V lost 4 bases and J lost 3; bases outside the gene matches: 9. The CDR3 runs 16 residues.

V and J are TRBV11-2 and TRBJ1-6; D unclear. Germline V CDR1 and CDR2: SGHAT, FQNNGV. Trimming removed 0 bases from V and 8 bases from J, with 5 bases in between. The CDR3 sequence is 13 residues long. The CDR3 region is CASSLDRDSPLHF. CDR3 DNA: TGTGCCAGCAGCTTAGATCGCGATTCACCCCTCCACTTT.

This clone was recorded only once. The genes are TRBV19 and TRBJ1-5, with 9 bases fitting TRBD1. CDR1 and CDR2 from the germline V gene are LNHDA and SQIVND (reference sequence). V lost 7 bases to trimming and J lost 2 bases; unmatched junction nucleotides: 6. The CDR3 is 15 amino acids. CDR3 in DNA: TGTGCCAGTATCCGGACAGGGGTTGGCAATCAGCCCCAGCATTTT. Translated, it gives CASIRTGVGNQPQHF.

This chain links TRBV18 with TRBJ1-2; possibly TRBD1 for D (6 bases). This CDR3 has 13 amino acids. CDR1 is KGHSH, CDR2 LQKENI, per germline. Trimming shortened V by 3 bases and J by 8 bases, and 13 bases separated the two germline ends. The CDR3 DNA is TGTGCCAGCTCACCTCCAGGGGCGCCAGGCTACACCTTC. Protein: CASSPPGAPGYTF.

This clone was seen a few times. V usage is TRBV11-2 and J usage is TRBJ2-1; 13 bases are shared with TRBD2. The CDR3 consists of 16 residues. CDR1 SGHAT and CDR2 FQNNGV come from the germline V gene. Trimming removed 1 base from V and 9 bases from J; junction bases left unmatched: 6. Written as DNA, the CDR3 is TGTGCCAGCAGCTTAGGGCCGGGACTAGCGGGGCTTGAGCAGTTCTTC. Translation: CASSLGPGLAGLEQFF.

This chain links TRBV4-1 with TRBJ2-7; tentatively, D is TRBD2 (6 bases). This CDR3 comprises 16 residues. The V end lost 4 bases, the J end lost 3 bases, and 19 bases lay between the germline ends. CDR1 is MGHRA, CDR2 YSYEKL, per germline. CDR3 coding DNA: TGCGCCAGCAGCCTAAGGAGGGGCGTAGAATTCTACGAGCAGTACTTC. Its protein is CASSLRRGVEFYEQYF.

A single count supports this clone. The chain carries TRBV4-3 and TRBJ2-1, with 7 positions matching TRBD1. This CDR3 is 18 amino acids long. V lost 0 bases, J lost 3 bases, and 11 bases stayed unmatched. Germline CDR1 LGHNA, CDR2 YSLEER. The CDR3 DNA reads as TGCGCCAGCAGCCAAGACGTGGAGACAGGGCTCGGCTACAATGAGCAGTTCTTC. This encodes CASSQDVETGLGYNEQFF.

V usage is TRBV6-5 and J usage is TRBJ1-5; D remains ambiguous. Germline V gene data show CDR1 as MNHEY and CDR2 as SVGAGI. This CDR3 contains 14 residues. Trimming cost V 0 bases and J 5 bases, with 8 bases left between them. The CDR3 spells CASSYSLGYQPQHF. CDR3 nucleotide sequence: TGTGCCAGCAGTTACTCGCTCGGGTATCAGCCCCAGCATTTT.

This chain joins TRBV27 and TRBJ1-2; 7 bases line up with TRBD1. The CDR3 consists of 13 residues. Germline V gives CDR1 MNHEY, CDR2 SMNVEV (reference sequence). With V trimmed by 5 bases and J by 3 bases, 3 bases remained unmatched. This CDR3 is CASSDRVDYGYTF. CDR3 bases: TGTGCCAGCAGTGACAGGGTTGACTATGGCTACACCTTC.

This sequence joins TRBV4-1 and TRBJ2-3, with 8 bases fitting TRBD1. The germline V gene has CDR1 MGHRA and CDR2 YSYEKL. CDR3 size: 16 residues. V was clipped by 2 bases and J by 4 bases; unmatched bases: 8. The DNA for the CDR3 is TGCGCCAGCAGCCAACGGACAGGGAGGTTCGCAGATACGCAGTATTTT. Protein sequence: CASSQRTGRFADTQYF.

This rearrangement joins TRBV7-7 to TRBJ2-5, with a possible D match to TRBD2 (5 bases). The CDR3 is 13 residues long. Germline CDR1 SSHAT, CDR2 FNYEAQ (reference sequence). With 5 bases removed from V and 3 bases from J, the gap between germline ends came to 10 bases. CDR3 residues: CASSPREKETQYF. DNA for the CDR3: TGTGCCAGCAGCCCGAGGGAAAAAGAGACCCAGTACTTC.

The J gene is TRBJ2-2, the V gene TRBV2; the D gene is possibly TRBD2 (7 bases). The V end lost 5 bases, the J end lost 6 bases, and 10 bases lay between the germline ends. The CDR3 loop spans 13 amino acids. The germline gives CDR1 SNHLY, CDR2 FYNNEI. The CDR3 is CASSLGGPGELFF. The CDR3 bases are TGTGCCAGCAGTTTGGGGGGGCCCGGGGAGCTGTTTTTT.

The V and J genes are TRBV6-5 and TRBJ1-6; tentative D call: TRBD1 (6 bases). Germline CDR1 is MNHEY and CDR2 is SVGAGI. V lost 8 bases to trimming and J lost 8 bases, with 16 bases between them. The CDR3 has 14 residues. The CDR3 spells CASSPGVRYSPLHF. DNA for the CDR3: TGTGCCAGCTCCCCAGGGGTCAGATATTCACCCCTCCACTTT.

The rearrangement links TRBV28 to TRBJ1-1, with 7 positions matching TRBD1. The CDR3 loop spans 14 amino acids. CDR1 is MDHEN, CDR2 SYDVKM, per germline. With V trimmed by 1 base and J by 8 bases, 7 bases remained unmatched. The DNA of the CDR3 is TGTGCCAGCAGTTTATCGGGGACAGTTCAGGAAGCTTTCTTT. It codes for CASSLSGTVQEAFF.